This T cell receptor (beta chain) was captured in a study of CD8 T cells in ankylosing spondylitis (TCRdb year 2017). A note on the overall study: T cell receptor beta repertoires were profiled in healthy donors and ankylosing spondylitis patients so that disease-linked TCR variants could be found. The whole study cohort included 90 to 120 healthy donors and 20 to 30 ankylosing spondylitis patients. Peripheral blood was sampled, and synovial fluid was additionally collected from ankylosing spondylitis patients. Broader findings and caveats from the paper: In peripheral blood, the disease-linked clones were found at relatively low frequencies and had a CD8+ phenotype. Some motif variants had previously been reported in the synovial fluid and blood of reactive arthritis patients, which suggests shared mechanisms of disease initiation. Blood from ankylosing spondylitis patients appeared to be characterized by a TCR beta motif composed of under 10 highly homologous amino acid variants. According to the report, matched synovial fluid samples from ankylosing spondylitis patients were significantly enriched for the disease-linked clones.

Reading the germline V gene gives CDR1 SGHRS and CDR2 YFSETQ. V is pared back by 9 bases and J by 5 bases, with 17 bases lying between the germline termini. Counted from cysteine to phenylalanine, this CDR3 has 13 amino acids. Just the 39-base CDR3 DNA is kept, in frame starting at base 1. For this clonotype: The antigen it binds to is not known. The input lacks base qualities; no much larger clone sits a single base away.

For sequencing, an Illumina HiSeq 2500 was employed. Quantitative 5'-RACE with molecular barcodes was the method used to prepare the TCR beta libraries. Per the original workflow: To identify disease-linked TCR variants, a new computational method was used, one built on a probabilistic model of VDJ rearrangement. TCRdb redid the processing of the public reads, applying fastp at Q25 and MiXCR, and retained in-frame beta chains. Rows are unified per CDR3 protein, each entry keeping the most common DNA and genes. Clone size and V and J calls follow TCRdb, not the original study. The sample data list approximately 540,000 distinct CDR3 sequences, and roughly 13% of these were observed just once. Almost 7% of the sample belongs to the ten largest clones.

This chain joins TRBV5-1 to TRBJ1-2, and TRBD1 may be the D gene, going by 5 matching bases. The sample was blood, either unsorted or a sorted T cell fraction (not recorded which). The sequence was obtained from a male donor with ankylosing spondylitis. The encoded CDR3 is CATSWEGLYGYTF. In nucleotide form, the sequence is TGCGCCACCTCCTGGGAGGGACTTTATGGCTACACCTTC.